This T cell receptor (beta chain) stems from a study of blood T cell repertoires in COVID-19. Whole-study context: The United States, Italy and Spain supplied acute and convalescent COVID-19 samples. Sources were T cells, B-cell-depleted T cells, or PBMCs; the material itself was cDNA or gDNA.

Authors' data handling: Amplification of reference gene primers provided the estimated nucleated cell counts. TCRdb's table, derived via immunoSEQ multiplex PCR, lists solely in-frame clones and lacks some. V and J calls plus clone size are reproduced from that table; the DNA served to infer D and trimming. This sample has more than 300,000 clones, with about 90% found just once. The CDR3 totals 14 residues. CDR1 is KGHDR and CDR2 is SFDVKD in the germline V gene. J gave up 8 bases and V 3 bases, and 5 bases lay outside the gene matches. V gene TRBV24-1 combines with J gene TRBJ2-1, with 8 bases matching TRBD2. Sample: peripheral blood. This TCR derives from a young woman who had recovered from COVID-19. CDR3 nucleotides: TGTGCCACCAGTGATACGGGACTAGTCTATGAGCAGTTCTTC. As protein: CATSDTGLVYEQFF.